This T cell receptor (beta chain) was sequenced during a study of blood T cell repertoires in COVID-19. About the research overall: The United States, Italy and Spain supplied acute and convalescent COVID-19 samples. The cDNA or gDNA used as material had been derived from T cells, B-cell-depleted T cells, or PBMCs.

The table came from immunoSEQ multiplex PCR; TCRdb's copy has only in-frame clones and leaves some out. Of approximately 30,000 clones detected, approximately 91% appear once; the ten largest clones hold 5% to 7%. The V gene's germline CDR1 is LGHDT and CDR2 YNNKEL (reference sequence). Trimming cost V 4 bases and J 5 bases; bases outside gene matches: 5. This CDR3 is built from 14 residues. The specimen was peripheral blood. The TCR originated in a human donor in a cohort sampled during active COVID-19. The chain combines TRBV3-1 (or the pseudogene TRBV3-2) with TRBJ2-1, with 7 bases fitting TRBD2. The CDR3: CASSRGTTDNEQFF. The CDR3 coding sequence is TGTGCCAGCAGCCGGGGGACTACAGACAATGAGCAGTTCTTC.